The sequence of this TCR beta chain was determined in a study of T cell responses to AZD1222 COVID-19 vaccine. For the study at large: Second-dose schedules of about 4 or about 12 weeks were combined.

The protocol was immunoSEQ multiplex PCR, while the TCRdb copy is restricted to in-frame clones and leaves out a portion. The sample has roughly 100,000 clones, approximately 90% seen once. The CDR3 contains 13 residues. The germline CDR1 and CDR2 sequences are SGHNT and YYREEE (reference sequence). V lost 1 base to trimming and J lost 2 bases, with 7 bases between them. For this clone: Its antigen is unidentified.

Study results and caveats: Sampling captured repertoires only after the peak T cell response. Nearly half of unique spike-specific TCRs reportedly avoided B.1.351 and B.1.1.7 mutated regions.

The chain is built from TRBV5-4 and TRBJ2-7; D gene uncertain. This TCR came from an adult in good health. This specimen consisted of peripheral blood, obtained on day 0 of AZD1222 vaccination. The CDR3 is CASSLNTPYEQYF. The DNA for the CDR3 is TGTGCCAGCAGCTTGAATACCCCCTACGAGCAGTACTTC.